This T cell receptor (beta chain) was captured by sequencing in a study of shared T cell receptors in the human thymus. Only in-frame clones appear in the TCRdb table, and some are missing; sequencing was by immunoSEQ multiplex PCR. The sample lists over 450,000 clones; approximately 80% were seen once. The V end was cut by 1 base, the J end by 3 bases, with 11 bases between. The CDR3 has 15 amino acids. From germline, CDR1 is SEHNR and CDR2 FQNEAQ (reference sequence). These same records also appear under a second study, on human thymus T cells. That study adds: Donors consisted of healthy Finnish infants (having corrective surgery for congenital heart defects). Thymus tissue was removed during corrective cardiac surgery. Usage of V and J genes appeared biased in thymic and blood repertoires.

This chain connects TRBV7-9 to TRBJ2-3; a weak D match, TRBD2 (5 bases). The sample comprised thymocytes. This TCR came from a boy under two years old with a congenital heart defect. CDR3 in amino acids: CASSLDGAGTDTQYF. The CDR3 DNA is TGTGCCAGCAGCTTAGATGGTGCGGGTACAGATACGCAGTATTTT.